The 23 T cell receptor beta chains listed next were all sequenced from one sample in a study of monozygotic twins with inflammatory bowel disease. For each CDR3 protein, TCRdb gives one entry from its re-call of the 5' RACE reads, without DNA. This table lists hundreds of thousands of distinct CDR3 sequences. Sequencing was done on a sample of blood. Receptor source: a human donor with ulcerative colitis or Crohn's disease, or a healthy co-twin of an affected twin (not recorded which).

The chain links TRBV5-1 to TRBJ2-2; TCRdb gives TRBD1 as the D gene, but with no DNA this cannot be confirmed. Germline V gene sequence: CDR1 SGHRS, CDR2 YFSETQ. There are 16 residues in the CDR3. Here the CDR3 reads CASSLRPPDSTGELFF. Combining the CDR3 with reference TRBV5-1 and TRBJ2-2 gives the whole variable domain KAGVTQTPRYLIKTRGQQVTLSCSPISGHRSVSWYQQTPGQGLQFLFEYFSETQRNKGNFPGRFSGRQFSNSRSEMNVSTLELGDSALYLCASSLRPPDSTGELFFGEGSRLTVL.

The chain carries TRBV9 and TRBJ2-5. The CDR3 has 15 residues. The germline CDR1 and CDR2 sequences are SGDLS and YYNGEE. The CDR3 here is CASSSEASYGETQYF.

This sequence joins TRBV20-1 and TRBJ1-4; TCRdb gives TRBD1 as the D gene, but with no DNA this cannot be confirmed. CDR1 is DFQATT, CDR2 SNEGSKA, per germline (reference sequence). The CDR3 consists of 11 residues. This chain's CDR3 is CSAPDSEKLFF.

V and J are TRBV7-2 and TRBJ2-4. The germline gives CDR1 SGHTA, CDR2 FQGNSA. This CDR3 region has 14 residues. CDR3 sequence reads: CASSLEASWIIQYF.

The rearrangement joins TRBV7-2 to TRBJ1-6. The CDR3 spans 15 residues. Per germline, CDR1 SGHTA and CDR2 FQGNSA. CDR3 sequence reads: CASSLEKAVSSPLHF.

The rearrangement uses TRBV30 and TRBJ2-3; the D call of TRBD2 rests on TCRdb alone, since no DNA is present to check it. This CDR3 spans 21 amino acids. Germline CDR1 reads GTSNPN; CDR2 reads SVGIG (reference sequence). CDR3: CAWSPPRLAGGVGNVTDTQYF.

The J gene is TRBJ2-3, the V gene TRBV4-3; the D call from TCRdb, TRBD2, cannot be confirmed without DNA. The length of the CDR3 is 17 residues. Germline-derived CDR1 and CDR2 are LGHNA and YSLEER. The CDR3: CASSQTLGGRYADTQYF.

The CDR3 protein is CASSFLPGTTHF. The genes are TRBV12-3 or TRBV12-4 and TRBJ1-5; TCRdb gives TRBD1 as the D gene, but with no DNA this cannot be confirmed. The CDR3 sequence is 12 residues long.

The V call is TRBV6-1, the J call TRBJ2-6; lacking DNA, the TRBD2 call made by TCRdb goes unchecked. This CDR3 is 14 amino acids long. Per germline, CDR1 MNHNS and CDR2 SASEGT. CDR3 protein: CATERVAGANVLTF.

CDR3 loop: CASSFRQGTTYSGNTIYF. This chain joins TRBV11-2 and TRBJ1-3; TCRdb proposes TRBD1, but this gene call is untestable without DNA. CDR1 and CDR2 from the germline V gene are SGHAT and FQNNGV. CDR3 length: 18 amino acids.

The J gene is TRBJ2-5, the V gene TRBV29-1; the TRBD1 assignment by TCRdb is unverifiable without DNA. The CDR3 contains 14 residues. Germline loops: CDR1 SQVTM, CDR2 ANQGSEA. CDR3 residues: CSVEGTGGAETQYF.

The V call is TRBV27, the J call TRBJ1-2; the D call of TRBD1 rests on TCRdb alone, since no DNA is present to check it. Germline loops: CDR1 MNHEY, CDR2 SMNVEV (reference sequence). The CDR3 has 15 amino acids. CDR3 sequence: CASSARQGANYGYTF.

The chain joins TRBV29-1 to TRBJ2-3; TCRdb selects TRBD1, and the lack of DNA leaves this call unchecked. This CDR3 is 17 amino acids long. Germline CDR1 and CDR2: SQVTM and ANQGSEA. The CDR3 sequence: CSVPGDLTGDPTDTQYF.

The rearrangement links TRBV5-8 to TRBJ1-2. This CDR3 has 11 residues. Germline lookup yields CDR1 SGHTS and CDR2 YDEGEE. This chain's CDR3 is CASSQDLVGTF.

The V and J genes are TRBV7-2 and TRBJ2-1; absent DNA, TCRdb's TRBD2 call cannot be checked. Germline V gene data show CDR1 as SGHTA and CDR2 as FQGNSA. CDR3 length: 16 residues. CDR3 sequence reads: CASSQSSGSSYNEQFF.

The genes are TRBV3-1 and TRBJ2-2; the TRBD1 assignment by TCRdb is unverifiable without DNA. The CDR3 covers 15 residues. CDR1 LGHDT and CDR2 YNNKEL come from the germline V gene (reference sequence). This CDR3 is CASSARGTITGELFF.

The chain carries TRBV7-2 and TRBJ2-7; the TCRdb call, TRBD1, lacks DNA for checking. Looked up from germline, CDR1 is SGHTA and CDR2 is FQGNSA. This CDR3 has 13 residues. CDR3 sequence: CASSLGWRSEQYF.

The chain is built from TRBV7-6 and TRBJ2-3; lacking DNA, the TRBD1 call made by TCRdb goes unchecked. The V gene's germline CDR1 is SGHVS and CDR2 FNYEAQ. This CDR3 is 16 amino acids long. The CDR3: CASSPTGTAATDTQYF.

The V gene is TRBV12-3 or TRBV12-4, the J gene TRBJ1-1; as DNA is missing, the TRBD1 call by TCRdb cannot be tested. The CDR3 runs 16 residues. The CDR3 spells CASSLGRGQGNTEAFF.

This chain links TRBV5-1 with TRBJ2-7; with no DNA, the TCRdb D assignment of TRBD2 cannot be verified. There are 14 residues in the CDR3. CDR1 and CDR2 from the germline V gene are SGHRS and YFSETQ. The CDR3: CASSFRGGADEQYF.

V is TRBV27 and J is TRBJ1-5. Germline values: CDR1 MNHEY, CDR2 SMNVEV (reference sequence). The CDR3 is made up of 15 amino acids. CDR3 residues: CASSPATRGNQPQHF.

This rearrangement joins TRBV9 to TRBJ2-5; the TCRdb call, TRBD2, lacks DNA for checking. The germline CDR1 and CDR2 sequences are SGDLS and YYNGEE. This CDR3 comprises 14 residues. The CDR3 region is CASSVGTYQETQYF.

The V gene is TRBV20-1, the J gene TRBJ1-5; TCRdb's D call, TRBD1, is unchecked because there is no DNA. Germline lookup yields CDR1 DFQATT and CDR2 SNEGSKA (reference sequence). CDR3 length: 16 amino acids. This CDR3 reads CSASTLAGGTDQPQHF.